These 17 T cell receptor beta chains share one sample of origin, sequenced in a study of identical twins. TCRdb independently ran MiXCR on the 5' RACE reads; one entry per CDR3 protein. Of roughly 690,000 distinct CDR3 sequences in the sample, about 20% are singletons; the top ten hold roughly 4%. The same data also went into a second study, on T cells expressing NK-cell markers.

Sequenced sample: PBMCs. All receptors derive from a young woman in good health.

This clonotype was recorded many times. The chain employs TRBV4-2 and TRBJ2-3; 8 bases align to TRBD2. Germline V gene data show CDR1 as LGHNA and CDR2 as YNFKEQ. After removal of 4 bases from V and 6 bases from J, the junction contained 18 bases not matched to a gene. The CDR3 sequence is 18 residues long. CDR3 in DNA: TGTGCCAGCAGCCTCGCCTCTAGTGGGACTAGTTCTTTTGATACGCAGTATTTT. Encoded protein: CASSLASSGTSSFDTQYF.

The J gene is TRBJ2-1, the V gene TRBV20-1; 14 nucleotides align to TRBD2. The germline gives CDR1 DFQATT, CDR2 SNEGSKA (reference sequence). V gave up 2 bases and J gave up 7 bases; unmatched junction bases: 13. CDR3 length: 18 residues. The CDR3 region has the DNA TGCAGTGCTAGATGGGGACTAGCGGGGGACCCGCGGGGGAATGAGCAGTTCTTC. Its protein product is CSARWGLAGDPRGNEQFF.

This clonotype was detected a few times. This chain joins TRBV5-1 and TRBJ1-1, with no clear D. CDR3 size: 16 residues. Between the trimmed V and J ends, which lost 1 base and 0 bases, there was a span of 13 bases. In germline, CDR1 is SGHRS, CDR2 YFSETQ. The CDR3 DNA reads as TGCGCCAGCAGCTTGTACCCCCCCGGCTTGAACACTGAAGCTTTCTTT. Its protein product is CASSLYPPGLNTEAFF.

This clonotype was recorded many times. This chain links TRBV27 with TRBJ1-2; D remains unclear. Between the trimmed V and J ends, which lost 7 bases and 0 bases, there was a span of 12 bases. CDR3 length equals 14 residues. Germline V gives CDR1 MNHEY, CDR2 SMNVEV (reference sequence). The CDR3 is CASTPGPSNYGYTF. The CDR3 bases are TGTGCCAGCACTCCCGGGCCCTCTAACTATGGCTACACCTTC.

This chain connects TRBV19 to TRBJ2-7; maybe TRBD1 (5 bases). This CDR3 has 16 residues. Germline V gives CDR1 LNHDA, CDR2 SQIVND (reference sequence). V lost 5 bases to trimming and J lost 3 bases, with 20 bases between them. CDR3 sequence reads: CASSRIGANLYYEQYF. The CDR3 DNA is TGTGCCAGTAGTCGCATTGGGGCCAACTTATACTACGAGCAGTACTTC.

CDR3 protein: CASRGLGQTEQYF. CDR3 sequence (DNA): TGTGCCAGCAGAGGCCTGGGACAGACCGAGCAGTACTTC. V and J are TRBV25-1 and TRBJ2-7; TRBD1 matches at 7 bases. The CDR3 runs to 13 residues. V lost 6 bases, J lost 6 bases, and 8 bases stayed unmatched. Looked up from germline, CDR1 is MGHDK and CDR2 is SYGVNS.

V usage is TRBV15 and J usage is TRBJ1-4; TRBD1 is a possible D gene (6 bases). Germline V gives CDR1 LNHNV, CDR2 YYDKDF (reference sequence). The CDR3 consists of 14 residues. Trimming took 2 bases from V and 8 from J, leaving 12 bases between them. CDR3 in DNA: TGTGCCACCAGCAGAACCAGGGGCAGGGAAAAACTGTTTTTT. Its translation: CATSRTRGREKLFF.

The V gene is TRBV18, the J gene TRBJ2-7, with D perhaps matching TRBD1 (5 bases). V lost 6 bases and J lost 2, with 17 bases in between. The CDR3 has 15 residues. The V gene's germline CDR1 is KGHSH and CDR2 LQKENI. The CDR3 is CASSRTRTYTYEQYF. The CDR3 nucleotides read TGTGCCAGCTCGCGCACGCGGACATACACCTACGAGCAGTACTTC.

This clonotype was counted a few times. This chain uses TRBV18 with TRBJ2-7; D is undetermined. Germline V gene lookup returns CDR1 KGHSH and CDR2 LQKENI. V gave up 1 base and J gave up 2 bases, with 12 bases separating them. The CDR3 spans 15 residues. CDR3 nucleotide sequence: TGTGCCAGCTCACCACAAGGGATCTCGGCCTACGAGCAGTACTTC. This gives the protein CASSPQGISAYEQYF.

V and J are TRBV20-1 and TRBJ2-5, with 11 positions matching TRBD2. The CDR3 extends over 14 amino acids. In germline, CDR1 is DFQATT, CDR2 SNEGSKA (reference sequence). V was clipped by 6 bases and J by 3 bases; unmatched bases: 6. This CDR3 is CSAAGTSGEETQYF. The CDR3 nucleotides are TGCAGTGCAGCCGGGACTAGCGGAGAAGAGACCCAGTACTTC.

The table lists this clonotype with a few counts. The chain couples TRBV9 to TRBJ2-3; D is perhaps TRBD1 (5 bases). Germline loops: CDR1 SGDLS, CDR2 YYNGEE. CDR3 length equals 15 residues. Trimming removed 1 base at V and 2 bases at J, with 11 bases between. The CDR3 nucleotides read TGTGCCAGCAGCGTAAGAGTACAGGTCACAGATACGCAGTATTTT. Translated: CASSVRVQVTDTQYF.

The chain has TRBV12-3 or TRBV12-4 and TRBJ2-4; D call uncertain. This CDR3 comprises 14 residues. The V and J ends lost 1 base and 0 bases respectively, with 4 bases between them. The CDR3 DNA is TGTGCCAGCAGTTTAGACAGAGCCAAAAACATTCAGTACTTC. Translation gives CASSLDRAKNIQYF.

A few counts support this clonotype. The chain joins TRBV7-9 to TRBJ2-1; D is perhaps TRBD1 or TRBD2 (5 bases each). This CDR3 comprises 16 residues. Trimming removed 4 bases at V and 2 bases at J, with 15 bases between. The germline CDR1 and CDR2 sequences are SEHNR and FQNEAQ (reference sequence). As DNA, the CDR3 is TGTGCCAGCAGCTACGGATGGAGAGGGGCCTACAATGAGCAGTTCTTC. It codes for CASSYGWRGAYNEQFF.

DNA of the CDR3: TGTGCCAGCAGTGAATCGGGACGATACAATGAGCAGTTCTTC. Translated: CASSESGRYNEQFF. V is TRBV2 and J is TRBJ2-1; D may be TRBD1 or TRBD2 (5 bases each). The CDR3 spans 14 residues. Trimming took off 2 bases at V and 4 bases at J, with 9 bases between the two ends. The germline gives CDR1 SNHLY, CDR2 FYNNEI.

The chain combines TRBV7-2 with TRBJ2-7, with D maybe TRBD2 (5 bases). Trimming cost V 5 bases and J 3 bases, with 11 bases left between them. The CDR3 runs 13 residues. Germline assignment: CDR1 SGHTA and CDR2 FQGNSA. The DNA of the CDR3 is TGTGCCAGCAGCGAGGGCAGGTTCTACGAGCAGTACTTC. Its protein product is CASSEGRFYEQYF.

This clonotype was found many times. The rearrangement links TRBV5-1 to TRBJ2-7; 8 nucleotides agree with TRBD2. The CDR3 extends over 15 amino acids. Germline-derived CDR1 and CDR2 are SGHRS and YFSETQ. V lost 4 bases and J lost 7; bases outside the gene matches: 13. The CDR3 is CASSPGSGTSREQYF. As DNA, the CDR3 is TGCGCCAGCAGCCCGGGTAGCGGGACTTCAAGGGAGCAGTACTTC.

This chain links TRBV15 with TRBJ2-1; D not certain. This CDR3 is 13 amino acids long. With 3 bases removed from V and 10 bases from J, the gap between germline ends came to 13 bases. Germline V gene data show CDR1 as LNHNV and CDR2 as YYDKDF (reference sequence). The DNA for the CDR3 is TGTGCCACCAGCAGCCTCACCCCCAGGGAGCAGTTCTTC. Its translation: CATSSLTPREQFF.